These 14 T cell receptor beta chains share one sample of origin, sequenced in a study of shared clonotypes between healthy human individuals. Naive CD8 cells lacked CD45RO and underwent positive selection for CCR7, leaving out terminally differentiated effector memory CD45RA+ cells. Using immunoSEQ multiplex PCR, the repertoire was profiled, and TCRdb retains in-frame clones only, with some absent. The profile shows around 2,100,000 clones, approximately 94% of them singletons. The sequencing sample was made of naive CD8+ T cells sorted from blood. These receptors all come from a man between 18 and 29 years old in good health.

This chain connects TRBV19 to TRBJ2-7, with D perhaps TRBD1 (6 bases). The germline V gene encodes CDR1 LNHDA and CDR2 SQIVND (reference sequence). V was clipped by 10 bases and J by 5 bases, with 21 bases between them. The CDR3 has 14 amino acids. Written as DNA, the CDR3 is TGTGCCACCGCCGCTGGACAGCCGGCGGACGAGCAGTACTTC. It yields the protein CATAAGQPADEQYF.

The J gene is TRBJ2-2, the V gene TRBV9; D gene unclear. The CDR3 consists of 13 residues. Germline V CDR1 and CDR2: SGDLS, YYNGEE. V lost 3 bases and J 6 bases, leaving 9 bases between the germline ends. The CDR3 protein is CASSAEGSGELFF. The CDR3 nucleotides are TGTGCCAGCAGCGCTGAAGGTTCCGGGGAGCTGTTTTTT.

The chain carries TRBV6-5 and TRBJ1-1, with D possibly matching TRBD1 (6 bases). V lost 6 bases, J lost 0 bases, and 11 bases lay in between. The CDR3 is 14 amino acids. Germline V gives CDR1 MNHEY, CDR2 SVGAGI. The CDR3, as DNA: TGTGCCAGCAGGACAGGCCTCATGAACACTGAAGCTTTCTTT. Protein sequence: CASRTGLMNTEAFF.

CDR3: CASSLTTAKTDTQYF. DNA for the CDR3: TGTGCCAGCAGCTTAACGACGGCTAAGACAGATACGCAGTATTTT. The chain combines TRBV7-2 with TRBJ2-3; the D is unclear. This CDR3 spans 15 amino acids. The V gene lost 2 bases and the J gene lost 3 bases, with 12 bases spanning the gap. Germline V lookup: CDR1 SGHTA, CDR2 FQGNSA. The full variable domain, with the rest looked up from reference TRBV7-2 and TRBJ2-3, is GAGVSQSPSNKVTEKGKDVELRCDPISGHTALYWYRQSLGQGLEFLIYFQGNSAPDKSGLPSDRFSAERTGGSVSTLTIQRTQQEDSAVYLCASSLTTAKTDTQYFGPGTRLTVL.

The rearrangement joins TRBV6-1 to TRBJ1-1; D is ambiguous. The CDR3 contains 13 residues. Germline CDR1 reads MNHNS; CDR2 reads SASEGT. Trimming pared 2 bases from V and 10 bases from J, leaving 14 bases between. This CDR3 is CASSEFPGGGAFF. As DNA, the CDR3 is TGTGCCAGCAGTGAATTCCCCGGCGGAGGAGCTTTCTTT.

CDR3 protein: CASSSRLDNSGGALTDTQYF. DNA for the CDR3: TGTGCCAGCAGCTCCCGGCTCGACAATAGCGGGGGGGCCTTGACAGATACGCAGTATTTT. This chain uses TRBV13 with TRBJ2-3; 11 nucleotides match TRBD2. The CDR3 sequence is 20 residues long. The trim removed 4 bases at V and 3 bases at J, leaving 18 bases unmatched. From germline, CDR1 is PRHDT and CDR2 FYEKMQ (reference sequence).

The CDR3 sequence: CASSLGGTVSYEQYF. DNA for the CDR3: TGTGCCAGCAGCTTAGGGGGGACAGTCTCCTACGAGCAGTACTTC. This sequence joins TRBV7-9 and TRBJ2-7; 7 bases are a match to TRBD1. This CDR3 region has 15 residues. Trimming at V came to 1 base and at J to 0 bases, leaving 3 bases not matched to a gene. CDR1 and CDR2 from the germline V gene are SEHNR and FQNEAQ (reference sequence).

The rearrangement uses TRBV4-3 and TRBJ2-2; D ambiguous. V lost 0 bases and J lost 1, with 12 bases in between. Germline V gives CDR1 LGHNA, CDR2 YSLEER. The CDR3 is 17 residues long. The CDR3 bases are TGCGCCAGCAGCCAAGACGGAAGACCTGGGAACACCGGGGAGCTGTTTTTT. The encoded protein is CASSQDGRPGNTGELFF.

A note on this clone: The same CDR3 is also encoded by other DNA sequences in this sample. The J gene is TRBJ2-7, the V gene TRBV28; D tentatively reads TRBD1 or TRBD2 (5 bases each). Germline CDR1 reads MDHEN; CDR2 reads SYDVKM. V was clipped by 3 bases and J by 0 bases, with 9 bases between them. The CDR3 is made up of 14 amino acids. The DNA for the CDR3 is TGTGCCAGCAGTTTCGAGGGGAGCTCCTACGAGCAGTACTTC. Protein: CASSFEGSSYEQYF.

V is TRBV7-8 and J is TRBJ1-6; TRBD1 aligns across 7 bases. This CDR3 has 15 residues. Looked up from germline, CDR1 is SGHVS and CDR2 is FQNEAQ. Losses at the gene ends were 5 bases for V and 7 bases for J; bases not matched to a gene: 8. This CDR3 is CASSLAWDSNSPLHF. The CDR3 DNA reads TGTGCCAGCAGCCTCGCCTGGGACAGCAATTCACCCCTCCACTTT.

This chain links TRBV7-2 with TRBJ2-2, with D perhaps assigned TRBD1 or TRBD2 (5 bases each). In germline, CDR1 is SGHTA, CDR2 FQGNSA. V lost 0 bases and J lost 2, with 7 bases in between. The length of the CDR3 is 15 residues. This chain's CDR3 is CASSLAGTNTGELFF. CDR3 nucleotides: TGTGCCAGCAGCTTAGCAGGGACCAACACCGGGGAGCTGTTTTTT.

This chain connects TRBV6-5 to TRBJ2-7; a weak D match, TRBD1 (6 bases). Germline CDR1 reads MNHEY; CDR2 reads SVGAGI. V was pared by 2 bases and J by 3 bases, with 11 bases between. The CDR3 totals 14 residues. The CDR3 DNA follows: TGTGCCAGCAGTTACGCCAAAGGGGGCTACGAGCAGTACTTC. Encoded protein: CASSYAKGGYEQYF.

The rearrangement links TRBV29-1 to TRBJ2-5; 10 bases fit TRBD2. There are 15 residues in the CDR3. Germline V CDR1 and CDR2: SQVTM, ANQGSEA. Germline trimming cut 3 bases from V and 4 bases from J; bases unmatched to any gene: 8. The CDR3 protein is CSVDLSGGASETQYF. In nucleotides, the CDR3 is TGCAGCGTTGACCTAAGCGGGGGGGCCTCAGAGACCCAGTACTTC. Drawing the rest from reference TRBV29-1 and TRBJ2-5, the complete variable domain is SAVISQKPSRDICQRGTSLTIQCQVDSQVTMMFWYRQQPGQSLTLIATANQGSEATYESGFVIDKFPISRPNLTFSTLTVSNMSPEDSSIYLCSVDLSGGASETQYFGPGTRLLVL.

The table lists this clone with a few counts. The sample has other DNA sequences that encode this CDR3 too. This chain links TRBV27 with TRBJ2-2; D unresolved. CDR1 is MNHEY, CDR2 SMNVEV, per germline (reference sequence). This CDR3 region has 12 residues. Trimming removed 5 bases at V and 4 bases at J, with 5 bases between. Here the CDR3 reads CASSLGTGELFF. CDR3 nucleotides: TGTGCCAGCAGTCTTGGCACCGGGGAGCTGTTTTTT.